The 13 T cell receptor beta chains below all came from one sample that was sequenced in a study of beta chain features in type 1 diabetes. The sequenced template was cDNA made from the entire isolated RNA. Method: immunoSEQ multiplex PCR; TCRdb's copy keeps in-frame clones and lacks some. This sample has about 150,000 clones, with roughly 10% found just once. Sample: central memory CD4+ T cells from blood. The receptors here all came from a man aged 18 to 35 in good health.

CDR3 nucleotides: TGTGCCAGCAGCCAAAGAGACGTAGGGTATGGCTACACCTTC. Its protein product is CASSQRDVGYGYTF. The chain is built from TRBV14 and TRBJ1-2; D is ambiguous. The V and J ends lost 2 bases and 5 bases respectively, with 12 bases between them. The CDR3 totals 14 residues. The germline gives CDR1 SGHDN, CDR2 FVKESK. Supplemented by reference TRBV14 and TRBJ1-2, the full variable domain reads EAGVTQFPSHSVIEKGQTVTLRCDPISGHDNLYWYRRVMGKEIKFLLHFVKESKQDESGMPNNRFLAERTGGTYSTLKVQPAELEDSGVYFCASSQRDVGYGYTFGSGTRLTVV.

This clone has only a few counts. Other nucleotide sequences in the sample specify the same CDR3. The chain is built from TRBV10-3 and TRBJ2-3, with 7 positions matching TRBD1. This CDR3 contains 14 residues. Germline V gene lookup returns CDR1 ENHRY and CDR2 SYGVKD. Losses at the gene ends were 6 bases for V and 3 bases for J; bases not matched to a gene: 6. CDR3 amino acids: CAIRRGQDTDTQYF. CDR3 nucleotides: TGTGCCATCAGGAGAGGACAGGATACAGATACGCAGTATTTT.

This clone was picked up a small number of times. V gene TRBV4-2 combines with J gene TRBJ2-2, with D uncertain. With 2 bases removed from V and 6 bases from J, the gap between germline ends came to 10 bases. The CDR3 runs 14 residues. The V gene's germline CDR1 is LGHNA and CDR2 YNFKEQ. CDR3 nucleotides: TGTGCCAGCAGCCAACCTACCTATGCCGGGGAGCTGTTTTTT. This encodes CASSQPTYAGELFF.

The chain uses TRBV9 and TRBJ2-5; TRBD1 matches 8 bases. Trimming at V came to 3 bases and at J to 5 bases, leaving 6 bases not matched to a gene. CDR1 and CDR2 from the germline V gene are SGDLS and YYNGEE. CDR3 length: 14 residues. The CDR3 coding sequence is TGTGCCAGCAGCGCCAGACAGGGGATGGAGACCCAGTACTTC. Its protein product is CASSARQGMETQYF.

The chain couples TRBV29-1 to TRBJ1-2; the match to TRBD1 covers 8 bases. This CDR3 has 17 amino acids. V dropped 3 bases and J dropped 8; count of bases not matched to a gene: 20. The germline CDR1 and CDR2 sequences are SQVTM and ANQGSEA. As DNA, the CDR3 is TGCAGCGTTGACCCGCCCAATTTGGCAGGGGGCGCGGGGGGCTACACCTTC. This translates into CSVDPPNLAGGAGGYTF.

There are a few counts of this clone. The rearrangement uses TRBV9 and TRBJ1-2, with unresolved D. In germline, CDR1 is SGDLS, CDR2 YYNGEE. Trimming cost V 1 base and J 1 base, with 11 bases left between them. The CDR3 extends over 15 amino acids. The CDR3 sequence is CASSVIGGLNYGYTF. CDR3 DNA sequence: TGTGCCAGCAGCGTAATCGGCGGTCTTAACTATGGCTACACCTTC. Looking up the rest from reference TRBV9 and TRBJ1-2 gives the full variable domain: DSGVTQTPKHLITATGQRVTLRCSPRSGDLSVYWYQQSLDQGLQFLIQYYNGEERAKGNILERFSAQQFPDLHSELNLSSLELGDSALYFCASSVIGGLNYGYTFGSGTRLTVV.

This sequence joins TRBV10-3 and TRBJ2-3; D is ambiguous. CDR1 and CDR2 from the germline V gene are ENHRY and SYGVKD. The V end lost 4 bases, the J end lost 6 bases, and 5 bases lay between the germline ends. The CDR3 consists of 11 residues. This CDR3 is CAISGADTQYF. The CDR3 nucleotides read TGTGCCATCAGTGGGGCGGATACGCAGTATTTT.

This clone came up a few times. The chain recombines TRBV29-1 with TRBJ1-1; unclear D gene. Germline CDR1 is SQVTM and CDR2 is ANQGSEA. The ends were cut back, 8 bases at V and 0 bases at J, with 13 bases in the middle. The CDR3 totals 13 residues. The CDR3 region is CSFTRWVNTEAFF. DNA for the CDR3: TGCAGCTTTACGAGGTGGGTGAACACTGAAGCTTTCTTT.

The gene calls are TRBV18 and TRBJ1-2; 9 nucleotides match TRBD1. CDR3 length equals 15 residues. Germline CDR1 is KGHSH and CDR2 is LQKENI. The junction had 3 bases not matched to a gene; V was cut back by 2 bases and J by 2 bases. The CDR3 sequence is CASSPGTGRNYGYTF. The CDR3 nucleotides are TGTGCCAGCTCACCAGGGACAGGGCGGAACTATGGCTACACCTTC.

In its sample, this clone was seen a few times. CDR3 nucleotides: TGTGCCAGCAGCCAAGGGCTAGCGGCAGATACGCAGTATTTT. This gives the protein CASSQGLAADTQYF. This chain joins TRBV4-2 and TRBJ2-3; TRBD2 agrees at 7 bases. CDR1 and CDR2 (germline): LGHNA, YNFKEQ. The CDR3 sequence is 14 residues long. The V segment lost 1 base and the J segment 4 bases; nucleotides outside the gene matches: 2.

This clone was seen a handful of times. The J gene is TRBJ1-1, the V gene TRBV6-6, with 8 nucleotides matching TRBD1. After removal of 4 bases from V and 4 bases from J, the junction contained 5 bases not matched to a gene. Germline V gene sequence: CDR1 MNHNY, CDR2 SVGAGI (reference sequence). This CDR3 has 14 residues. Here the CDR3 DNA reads TGTGCCAGCAGTTCGCGACAGGGGAGCACTGAAGCTTTCTTT. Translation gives CASSSRQGSTEAFF.

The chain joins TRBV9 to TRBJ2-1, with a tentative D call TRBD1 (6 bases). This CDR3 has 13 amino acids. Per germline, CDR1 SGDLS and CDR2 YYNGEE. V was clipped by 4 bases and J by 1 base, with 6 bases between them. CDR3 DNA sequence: TGTGCCAGCAGCACAGGGTCCTACAATGAGCAGTTCTTC. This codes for CASSTGSYNEQFF.

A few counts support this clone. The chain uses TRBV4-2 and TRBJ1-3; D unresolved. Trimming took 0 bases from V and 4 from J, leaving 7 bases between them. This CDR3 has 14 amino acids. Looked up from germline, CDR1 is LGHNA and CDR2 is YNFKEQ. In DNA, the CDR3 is TGTGCCAGCAGCCAAGATCGATCAGGAAACACCATATATTTT. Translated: CASSQDRSGNTIYF.